This T cell receptor (beta chain) stems from a study of T cells in women clearing cervical HPV infection. As for the study in general: Controls gave blood once infection was undetectable; cases at lesion identification. Whole-study results and caveats: Repertoire richness, not evenness, was significantly elevated in CIN3+ cases versus controls. Richness differences could reflect unmeasured T-cell content per sample.

Profiled with immunoSEQ multiplex PCR; TCRdb holds only in-frame clones, not every one. In all, the sample yields 20,000 to 25,000 clones. As concerns this clone: The target antigen is unknown.

The sequence derives from a woman between 18 and 70 years old with a cervical HPV16 infection that either progressed to CIN3+ or cleared (not recorded which). The sequenced sample was blood buffy coat.

This CDR3 is CASSPTGTEQYF. The DNA read from the CDR3 is TGTGCCAGTAGCCCGACAGGGACCGAG. The chain uses TRBV19 and TRBJ2-7; 7 positions match TRBD1. The sequence runs out 3 residues before the end of the CDR3; the remainder is reconstructed from the germline J gene. V was clipped by 6 bases and J by 6 bases; unmatched bases: 5. Germline V lookup: CDR1 LNHDA, CDR2 SQIVND (reference sequence). This CDR3 contains 12 residues.